The source of this T cell receptor (beta chain) is a study of blood T cell repertoires in COVID-19. Study background: Acute and convalescent COVID-19 specimens originated in the United States, Italy and Spain.

Original analysis: Amplification from reference gene primers served as the basis for estimated nucleated cell counts. Clones were read by immunoSEQ multiplex PCR, and TCRdb kept only the in-frame ones, dropping some. That table gives V, J and clone size, and the DNA gave D and trimming. This repertoire shows 150,000 to 200,000 clones, 87% found once; its top ten account for roughly an eighth. This sequence originates from a woman aged 70-85 years with COVID-19, enrolled during active disease. Specimen: peripheral blood.

The CDR3 DNA reads as TGTGCCAGCAGCCCTTTCCGGACAGGGACCAACTATGGCTACACCTTC. It codes for CASSPFRTGTNYGYTF. This chain uses TRBV27 with TRBJ1-2; the match to TRBD1 covers 8 bases. Losses at the gene ends were 6 bases for V and 2 bases for J; bases not matched to a gene: 11. The CDR3 runs to 16 residues. The germline gives CDR1 MNHEY, CDR2 SMNVEV (reference sequence).